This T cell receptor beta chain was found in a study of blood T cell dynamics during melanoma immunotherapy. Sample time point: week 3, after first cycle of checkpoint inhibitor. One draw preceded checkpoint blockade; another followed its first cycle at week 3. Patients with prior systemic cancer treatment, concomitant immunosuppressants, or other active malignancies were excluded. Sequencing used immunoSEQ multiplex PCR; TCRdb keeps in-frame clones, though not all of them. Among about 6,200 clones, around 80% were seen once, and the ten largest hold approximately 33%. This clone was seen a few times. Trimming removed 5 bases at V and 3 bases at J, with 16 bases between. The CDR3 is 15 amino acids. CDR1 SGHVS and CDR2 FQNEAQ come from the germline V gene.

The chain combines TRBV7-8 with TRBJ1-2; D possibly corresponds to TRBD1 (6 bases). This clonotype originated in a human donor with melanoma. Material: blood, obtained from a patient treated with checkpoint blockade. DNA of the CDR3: TGTGCCAGCAGCCTTCTGGGAGACAGGCACTATGGCTACACCTTC. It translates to CASSLLGDRHYGYTF.